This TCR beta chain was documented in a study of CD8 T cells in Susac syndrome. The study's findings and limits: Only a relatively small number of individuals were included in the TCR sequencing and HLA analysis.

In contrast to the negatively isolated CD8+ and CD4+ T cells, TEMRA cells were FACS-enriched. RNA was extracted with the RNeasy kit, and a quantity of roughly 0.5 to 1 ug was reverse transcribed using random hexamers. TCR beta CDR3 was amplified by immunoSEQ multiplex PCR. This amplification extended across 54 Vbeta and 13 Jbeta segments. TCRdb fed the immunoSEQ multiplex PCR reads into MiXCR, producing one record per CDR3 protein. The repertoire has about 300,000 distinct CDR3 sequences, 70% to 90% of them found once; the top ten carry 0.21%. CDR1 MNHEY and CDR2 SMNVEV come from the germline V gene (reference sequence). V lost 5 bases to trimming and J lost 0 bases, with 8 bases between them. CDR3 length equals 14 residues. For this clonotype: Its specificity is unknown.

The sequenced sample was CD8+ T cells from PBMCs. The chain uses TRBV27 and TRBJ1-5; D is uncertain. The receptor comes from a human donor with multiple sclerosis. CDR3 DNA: TGTGCCAGCAGTCCTCGGTTTAGCAATCAGCCCCAGCATTTT. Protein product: CASSPRFSNQPQHF.